This T cell receptor beta chain was sequenced during a study of blood T cells in healthy people across ages. Findings and limits, study-wide: Whereas aged donors had fewer naive CD4+ cells, long-lived donors had more of them and higher diversity.

The junction had 8 bases not matched to a gene; V was cut back by 4 bases and J by 0 bases. Germline V gives CDR1 SEHNR, CDR2 FQNEAQ (reference sequence). The CDR3 has 17 amino acids. Concerning this clonotype: The target antigen is unknown.

For the second PCR, which ran for roughly 6 to 12 cycles, a sample-barcoded 5' primer and a J-beta primer mix were used. TCRdb re-called the 5' RACE reads through MiXCR, storing one row per CDR3 protein. This repertoire shows roughly 700,000 distinct CDR3 sequences, approximately 25% found once; its top ten account for roughly a tenth. These data also formed part of another study, on T cells of mothers and their children. That source notes: Each mother yielded more than 9.5 million TCR beta CDR3 reads. Each child yielded 2.5 million to 3 million reads. A slight, non-significant increase in overlap was found for related mother-child pairs relative to unrelated pairs.

The chain employs TRBV7-9 and TRBJ2-5; 10 nucleotides agree with TRBD2. Sequenced material: blood. This receptor was identified in a boy aged 10-17 years in good health. The DNA for the CDR3 is TGTGCCAGCAGCTCTCCCCTAGCGGGAGCCTACCAAGAGACCCAGTACTTC. It yields the protein CASSSPLAGAYQETQYF.